This T cell receptor beta chain was found in a study of cytomegalovirus exposure and HLA in healthy donors. Study-wide results and caveats: Researchers reported that a few CMV-associated chains were confirmed in vitro as CMV antigen-specific. Both high specificity and high sensitivity reportedly marked the classifier's diagnosis of cytomegalovirus status.

As concerns this clone: Its target is not known.

This PCR relied on a set of 60 Vbeta primers and 13 Jbeta primers. Sequencing was performed with immunoSEQ multiplex PCR; in TCRdb, only in-frame clones are kept and a portion is missing. This table has approximately 190,000 clones, roughly four fifths appearing once. Germline values: CDR1 MDHEN, CDR2 SYDVKM. CDR3 length: 14 amino acids. V dropped 5 bases and J dropped 6 bases, with 16 bases sitting between them. The rearrangement joins TRBV28 to TRBJ2-5; D possibly corresponds to TRBD1 (6 bases). The clonotype originates from a woman between 18 and 30 years old in good health and CMV-seropositive. What was sequenced was PBMCs. The CDR3 coding sequence is TGTGCCAGCAGTAGGGACACTGGAAAGAAGACCCAGTACTTC. It is translated as CASSRDTGKKTQYF.